This entry describes one T cell receptor beta chain. Its target is not known. V lost 4 bases, J lost 8 bases, and 12 bases stayed unmatched. The CDR3 runs 17 residues. Germline loops: CDR1 SGHRS, CDR2 YFSETQ. Source study methods: Junction-only sequences produced by ImmunoSEQ had no quality scores, so filtering differed. Sequencing was performed with immunoSEQ multiplex PCR; in TCRdb, only in-frame clones are kept and a portion is missing. V and J calls and clone size are given by that table; D and trimming were obtained from the DNA. The sample records fewer than 1.6 million clones, 97% to 99% being singletons. The sample is drawn from a study of shared clonotypes between healthy human individuals. The study's findings and limits: In general, naive subsets displayed greater estimated richness than memory subsets did. Read depth was anticipated to influence clonotype sharing among donors. Of the naive CD4 clonotypes, approximately 5% were shared across several donors.

The chain uses TRBV5-1 and TRBJ2-1; 13 nucleotides agree with TRBD2. Sequenced material: naive CD4+ T cells sorted from blood. Subset: CD45RA+ positively selected. The TCR originated in a man aged 25-45 years in good health. The CDR3 region is CASSLGLAGELYHEQFF. The CDR3 DNA is TGCGCCAGCAGCCTCGGACTAGCGGGAGAGCTTTACCATGAGCAGTTCTTC.